Listed below are T cell receptor beta chains from one sample, sequenced in a study of blood T cell repertoires in COVID-19. TCRdb's copy holds only in-frame clones and misses some; the assay was immunoSEQ multiplex PCR. The top ten clones hold 6.7% of a sample with about 190,000 clones, around nine tenths of them seen once. Sample: peripheral blood. Every receptor here comes from a man aged 35 to 55 with acute or convalescent COVID-19. The CDR3 runs from the conserved cysteine through the conserved F or W. A D gene is named only where the DNA matches it firmly. Not all rows give a size; the values are once, few, many and, for expanded clones, a class.

j_call clone_size v_call d_call cdr3_nt cdr3_aa
TRBJ2-1 NA TRBV4-3 NA TGCGCCAGCAGCCAAGATTACCAGGGGGCGGGACTATACAATGAGCAGTTCTTC CASSQDYQGAGLYNEQFF
TRBJ2-5 once TRBV4-2 TRBD2 TGTGCCAGCAGCCAAAGCCCCAGCGGGGGGGCCGGGACCCAGTACTTC CASSQSPSGGAGTQYF
TRBJ1-5 once TRBV6-5 TRBD1 TGTGCCAGCAGAGAGACAGGGTCGCAGCAGCCCCAGCATTTT CASRETGSQQPQHF
TRBJ2-3 NA TRBV19 NA TGTGCCACCCGCGGGGTTCCCTCAGATACGCAGTATTTT CATRGVPSDTQYF
TRBJ1-2 NA TRBV19 NA TGTGCCAGTAGTATAATTTCGGGTTTTCGGGGCTATGGCTACACCTTC CASSIISGFRGYGYTF
TRBJ1-4 NA TRBV28 TRBD1 TGTGCCAGCAGTCTTCTCAGGGGGCCCGGTGAAAAACTGTTTTTT CASSLLRGPGEKLFF
TRBJ1-1 once TRBV18 NA TGTGCCAGCTCACCACGGCAGGTTGAGAACACTGAAGCTTTCTTT CASSPRQVENTEAFF
TRBJ1-4 NA TRBV4-1 NA TGCGCCAGCAGCCAGGGGTTGGGGGGGCAAGTCGGTGAAAAACTGTTTTTT CASSQGLGGQVGEKLFF
TRBJ1-4 NA TRBV28 TRBD1 TGTGCCAGCAGTTATCAGGGGGACGAAAAACTGTTTTTT CASSYQGDEKLFF
TRBJ1-2 NA TRBV19 NA TGTGCCAGTAGTCGGCGGGCGGGGACCAACTATGGCTACACCTTC CASSRRAGTNYGYTF
TRBJ1-6 NA TRBV6-6 TRBD1 TGTGCCAGCAGTACAGGGGGCTATAATTCACCCCTCCACTTT CASSTGGYNSPLHF
TRBJ1-6 NA TRBV15 NA TGTGCCACCAGCAGAGTCGAGGATTCACCCCTCCACTTT CATSRVEDSPLHF